These T cell receptor beta chains were read from a single sample in a study of cytomegalovirus exposure and HLA in healthy donors. Assay: immunoSEQ multiplex PCR; the TCRdb copy retains only in-frame clones and omits some. The table records tens of thousands of clones, about 93% of them present only once. The specimen sequenced was PBMCs. The receptors originated from a man between 18 and 35 years old in good health and CMV-seronegative. The CDR3 runs from the conserved cysteine through the conserved F or W. Clone sizes are given selectively: once, few, many, or a class where the clone is expanded.

CDR3 length	V gene	J gene	clone size	CDR3 protein
16	TRBV5-1	TRBJ2-1	-	CASSLGSGTSYNEQFF
15	TRBV28	TRBJ2-3	-	CASSLRGSPADTQYF
17	TRBV5-8	TRBJ2-3	-	CAREGKAGKGRTDTQYF
15	TRBV6-1	TRBJ2-1	-	CASKAAAYSYNEQFF
16	TRBV6-5	TRBJ1-1	-	CASSSRTGGANTEAFF
16	TRBV28	TRBJ2-3	few	CASRPLGAGGGDTQYF
16	TRBV5-4	TRBJ2-1	-	CASSLDGQNSYNEQFF
16	TRBV19	TRBJ2-4	-	CASSTHQLAGVDIQYF
12	TRBV7-2	TRBJ1-4	-	CASSPYGEKLFF
14	TRBV18	TRBJ2-3	-	CASSLTPPPDTQYF
13	TRBV2	TRBJ2-1	-	CASRTGTSVEQFF
13	TRBV28	TRBJ2-7	-	CASNQPAGREQYF
15	TRBV19	TRBJ2-7	-	CASSISGTGAREQYF
16	TRBV6-6	TRBJ2-1	-	CASSYSQREGSNEQFF
13	TRBV6-1	TRBJ1-2	once	CASRRLGQYGYTF
15	TRBV6-1	TRBJ1-4	-	CASSATTERDEKLFF
16	TRBV5-1	TRBJ1-1	-	CASSPRTGLVNTEAFF
13	TRBV29-1	TRBJ2-5	-	CSAKGQGDGAQYF
16	TRBV11-1	TRBJ2-7	-	CASSTLTSGSTYEQYF
15	TRBV5-1	TRBJ2-2	once	CASSARGRGTGELFF
16	TRBV5-1	TRBJ2-1	-	CASSFFGESIYNEQFF
15	TRBV15	TRBJ2-7	few	CATSRDSGSSYEQYF
15	TRBV7-2	TRBJ2-5	-	CASSLGTSGRETQYF
13	TRBV18	TRBJ1-2	-	CASSPDKNYGYTF
15	TRBV5-4	TRBJ1-4	-	CASSFVGTVSGKLFF
15	TRBV15	TRBJ2-7	once	CATSRDPRTTYEQYF
15	TRBV12-5	TRBJ1-3	once	CASAQGRTAGNTIYF
14	TRBV6-1	TRBJ2-2	-	CASTRTPGSGELFF
15	TRBV6-1	TRBJ2-2	-	CASSERKRETGELFF
11	TRBV7-2	TRBJ2-7	-	CASSLIREQYF
16	TRBV27	TRBJ2-1	-	CASSASGTGVYNEQFF
14	TRBV2	TRBJ2-3	-	CASRFTGSTDTQYF
13	TRBV6-5	TRBJ2-1	-	CASMWRSHNEQFF
16	TRBV11-2	TRBJ2-1	-	CASVDRGGNSYNEQFF
15	TRBV6-1	TRBJ2-3	-	CASRPDRVRTDTQYF
18	TRBV7-9	TRBJ1-1	-	CASSSRKGTGGADTEAFF
13	TRBV7-7	TRBJ1-3	few	CASSLGQGNTIYF
15	TRBV19	TRBJ1-1	-	CASTPPGRLNTEAFF
13	TRBV18	TRBJ2-5	-	CASSEQGPETQYF
13	TRBV11-3	TRBJ2-7	-	CASSSGLTYEQYF
14	TRBV7-3	TRBJ2-1	-	CASSPYDRGVKQFF
15	TRBV19	TRBJ1-4	-	CASSSTGISNEKLFF
14	TRBV18	TRBJ1-4	-	CASSRGGTNEKLFF
15	TRBV5-1	TRBJ2-7	-	CASSLGQGYPYEQYF
15	TRBV7-7	TRBJ2-3	-	CASSLGLAGTDTQYF
15	TRBV6-6	TRBJ2-2	once	CASSYPPPETGELFF
16	TRBV18	TRBJ1-3	-	CASSQTSRRSGNTIYF
18	TRBV4-1	TRBJ2-7	-	CASSQEESRGEGGHEQYF
14	TRBV6-5	TRBJ1-2	-	CASSFRDSLYGYTF
14	TRBV19	TRBJ2-1	-	CASSISSGDNEQFF
15	TRBV4-2	TRBJ1-2	-	CASSQGVTSVYGYTF
14	TRBV27	TRBJ1-4	once	CASSSVLTNEKLFF
14	TRBV6-1	TRBJ2-1	-	CASRLAGGQNEQFF
14	TRBV28	TRBJ1-3	-	CASSFPDSGNTIYF
14	TRBV5-5	TRBJ1-2	-	CASSLAAGPYGYTF
19	TRBV28	TRBJ1-4	-	CASSLTGTGPRVTYEKLFF
17	TRBV28	TRBJ2-5	-	CASSTPGTSGRWETQYF
14	TRBV28	TRBJ2-7	once	CASSLGASQDEQYF
15	TRBV9	TRBJ1-2	-	CASSPGTGPNYGYTF